These 4 T cell receptor beta chains were all obtained from the same sample, sequenced in a study of OX40 agonist ivuxolimab in advanced cancers. Libraries were prepared by immunoSEQ multiplex PCR; TCRdb keeps only in-frame clonotypes and omits some of them. The sample consists of roughly 60,000 clones, 85% of them appearing once. The sample here was CD4+ or CD8+ T cells sorted from blood, taken in a trial of the OX40 agonist ivuxolimab. These receptors all come from an adult with an advanced solid tumor such as melanoma, head and neck, liver or kidney cancer.

The chain employs TRBV6-5 and TRBJ1-2; 8 bases are shared with TRBD1. Germline lookup yields CDR1 MNHEY and CDR2 SVGAGI. V trimming: 6 bases; J trimming: 1 base; junction bases outside the gene matches: 1. The CDR3 is 13 residues long. CDR3 DNA: TGTGCCAGCAGACAGGGGGGTAACTATGGCTACACCTTC. Translating gives CASRQGGNYGYTF.

This clone was observed a few times. The rearrangement uses TRBV5-4 and TRBJ1-5, with D maybe TRBD1 (5 bases). The V end lost 3 bases, the J end lost 0 bases, and 10 bases lay between the germline ends. The CDR3 has 15 residues. Germline V gene lookup returns CDR1 SGHNT and CDR2 YYREEE (reference sequence). The CDR3 DNA is TGTGCCAGCAGCTCGGGAGGGGATAGCAATCAGCCCCAGCATTTT. Protein sequence: CASSSGGDSNQPQHF.

The chain combines TRBV21-1 with TRBJ2-1; the D call in the table, TRBD2, was not verified against the DNA. TRBV21-1 is a pseudogene. The CDR3 sequence is 15 residues long. CDR3 nucleotide sequence: TGTGCCAGCAGCATAAGGACTAGAATCCTCGATGAGCAGTTCTTC. Its protein product is CASSIRTRILDEQFF.

Comment on this clone: Compared with germline, one end of the junction differs, possibly owing to a read error. The J gene is TRBJ2-1, the V gene TRBV5-1; 12 bases map to TRBD2. Germline CDR1 SGHRS, CDR2 YFSETQ. The CDR3 runs to 15 residues. CDR3: CASSLYLAGGNGQFF. As DNA, the CDR3 is TGCGCCAGCAGCTTGTATCTAGCGGGAGGGAATGGGCAGTTCTTC.